This is a list of T cell receptor beta chains from one sample in a study of T cell responses to AZD1222 COVID-19 vaccine. Sequencing was performed with immunoSEQ multiplex PCR; in TCRdb, only in-frame clones are kept and a portion is missing. Of some 140,000 clones listed, approximately 90% are singletons. Sequenced here: peripheral blood, sampled on day 0 of AZD1222 vaccination. The source is an adult in good health. Both conserved end residues are part of each CDR3. The order of the fields is J gene, D gene, V gene, clone size, CDR3 protein, CDR3 DNA. D genes are given only for firm matches. For some rows the clone size is stated as once, few or many, or as a class when expanded; others skip it.

j_call: TRBJ1-1; d_call: .; v_call: TRBV12-3/TRBV12-4; clone_size: .; cdr3_aa: CASQSGKGVAFF; cdr3_nt: TGTGCCAGCCAATCCGGCAAGGGCGTAGCTTTCTTT
j_call: TRBJ2-7; d_call: .; v_call: TRBV24-1; clone_size: .; cdr3_aa: CATSDQKGDGAYEQYF; cdr3_nt: TGTGCCACCAGTGATCAGAAGGGGGACGGAGCCTACGAGCAGTACTTC
j_call: TRBJ1-5; d_call: .; v_call: TRBV12-3/TRBV12-4; clone_size: few; cdr3_aa: CASSLGQPQHF; cdr3_nt: TGTGCCAGCAGTTTAGGTCAGCCCCAGCATTTT
j_call: TRBJ1-2; d_call: .; v_call: TRBV29-1; clone_size: .; cdr3_aa: CSVEARMGYTF; cdr3_nt: TGCAGCGTTGAAGCCCGGATGGGCTACACCTTC
j_call: TRBJ1-1; d_call: .; v_call: TRBV18; clone_size: .; cdr3_aa: CASSPDGGSTEAFF; cdr3_nt: TGTGCCAGCTCACCCGACGGAGGATCCACTGAAGCTTTCTTT
j_call: TRBJ1-3; d_call: .; v_call: TRBV10-3; clone_size: few; cdr3_aa: CAIWPEISGNTIYF; cdr3_nt: TGTGCCATCTGGCCGGAAATTTCTGGAAACACCATATATTTT
j_call: TRBJ1-1; d_call: .; v_call: TRBV18; clone_size: .; cdr3_aa: CASSPSDSEAFF; cdr3_nt: TGTGCCAGCTCACCCAGTGACAGTGAAGCTTTCTTT
j_call: TRBJ2-7; d_call: TRBD1; v_call: TRBV5-5; clone_size: .; cdr3_aa: CASSWTGSYEQYF; cdr3_nt: TGTGCCAGCAGCTGGACAGGGTCCTACGAGCAGTACTTC
j_call: TRBJ1-1; d_call: .; v_call: TRBV7-3; clone_size: .; cdr3_aa: CASSLNPRGTEAFF; cdr3_nt: TGTGCCAGCAGCTTAAACCCCCGGGGTACTGAAGCTTTCTTT
j_call: TRBJ1-2; d_call: TRBD1; v_call: TRBV11-2; clone_size: .; cdr3_aa: CASSPGTANYGYTF; cdr3_nt: TGTGCCAGCAGCCCAGGGACAGCTAACTATGGCTACACCTTC
j_call: TRBJ1-1; d_call: .; v_call: TRBV10-3; clone_size: .; cdr3_aa: CAITPRVDTEAFF; cdr3_nt: TGTGCCATCACTCCCCGCGTCGACACTGAAGCTTTCTTT
j_call: TRBJ2-1; d_call: .; v_call: TRBV29-1; clone_size: .; cdr3_aa: CSVERPGGINEQFF; cdr3_nt: TGCAGCGTTGAACGTCCGGGCGGGATTAATGAGCAGTTCTTC
j_call: TRBJ1-1; d_call: .; v_call: TRBV6-5; clone_size: .; cdr3_aa: CASSYFQENTEAFF; cdr3_nt: TGTGCCAGCAGTTACTTTCAGGAGAACACTGAAGCTTTCTTT
j_call: TRBJ1-1; d_call: .; v_call: TRBV3-1/TRBV3-2; clone_size: .; cdr3_aa: CASSQEGDTGILPEAFF; cdr3_nt: TGTGCCAGCAGCCAAGAAGGGGACACAGGGATCCTCCCTGAAGCTTTCTTT
j_call: TRBJ1-1; d_call: .; v_call: TRBV13; clone_size: .; cdr3_aa: CASTLGRTEAFF; cdr3_nt: TGTGCCAGCACCCTAGGGAGGACTGAAGCTTTCTTT
j_call: TRBJ1-5; d_call: .; v_call: TRBV2; clone_size: .; cdr3_aa: CASRPGGGQPQHF; cdr3_nt: TGTGCCAGCAGACCCGGCGGGGGCCAGCCCCAGCATTTT
j_call: TRBJ1-4; d_call: TRBD1; v_call: TRBV10-3; clone_size: .; cdr3_aa: CAMGTGEREKLFF; cdr3_nt: TGTGCCATGGGGACAGGGGAACGGGAAAAACTGTTTTTT
j_call: TRBJ1-1; d_call: .; v_call: TRBV19; clone_size: .; cdr3_aa: CASRGKWENTEAFF; cdr3_nt: TGTGCCAGTAGGGGGAAGTGGGAGAACACTGAAGCTTTCTTT
j_call: TRBJ1-4; d_call: TRBD1; v_call: TRBV7-6; clone_size: .; cdr3_aa: CASSLETGGEKLFF; cdr3_nt: TGTGCCAGCAGCTTGGAGACAGGGGGCGAAAAACTGTTTTTT
j_call: TRBJ2-2; d_call: .; v_call: TRBV6-6; clone_size: .; cdr3_aa: CASSTQQGNTGELFF; cdr3_nt: TGTGCCAGCAGCACCCAACAGGGAAACACCGGGGAGCTGTTTTTT
j_call: TRBJ1-6; d_call: .; v_call: TRBV27; clone_size: .; cdr3_aa: CASSARDSPLHF; cdr3_nt: TGTGCCAGCAGTGCCAGGGATTCACCCCTCCACTTT
j_call: TRBJ2-2; d_call: TRBD2; v_call: TRBV11-2; clone_size: .; cdr3_aa: CASSFSGGSGTGELFF; cdr3_nt: TGTGCCAGCAGCTTCTCGGGGGGTTCGGGCACCGGGGAGCTGTTTTTT
j_call: TRBJ2-3; d_call: .; v_call: TRBV6-2/TRBV6-3; clone_size: .; cdr3_aa: CASSYGPEPTDTQYF; cdr3_nt: TGTGCCAGCAGTTACGGGCCCGAACCCACAGATACGCAGTATTTT
j_call: TRBJ1-1; d_call: .; v_call: TRBV4-1; clone_size: few; cdr3_aa: CASSHRIMNTEAFF; cdr3_nt: TGCGCCAGCAGCCATAGGATTATGAACACTGAAGCTTTCTTT
j_call: TRBJ2-7; d_call: .; v_call: TRBV2; clone_size: .; cdr3_aa: CASKPGLLEFEQYF; cdr3_nt: TGTGCCAGCAAACCGGGACTTCTGGAATTCGAGCAGTACTTC
j_call: TRBJ1-2; d_call: .; v_call: TRBV4-3; clone_size: .; cdr3_aa: CASSQDLRALIYGYTF; cdr3_nt: TGCGCCAGCAGCCAAGATCTCAGGGCTCTAATTTATGGCTACACCTTC
j_call: TRBJ2-7; d_call: TRBD1; v_call: TRBV6-5; clone_size: .; cdr3_aa: CASSSNGQGPSYEQYF; cdr3_nt: TGTGCCAGCAGTTCGAACGGACAGGGGCCCTCCTACGAGCAGTACTTC
j_call: TRBJ1-2; d_call: .; v_call: TRBV19; clone_size: .; cdr3_aa: CASVDSVTARSYGYTF; cdr3_nt: TGTGCCAGTGTAGACAGTGTAACCGCCAGGAGCTATGGCTACACCTTC
j_call: TRBJ1-2; d_call: .; v_call: TRBV4-3; clone_size: .; cdr3_aa: CASSQTLDRDNDGYTF; cdr3_nt: TGCGCCAGCAGCCAAACCCTGGACCGGGACAACGATGGCTACACCTTC
j_call: TRBJ1-2; d_call: TRBD1; v_call: TRBV7-9; clone_size: once; cdr3_aa: CASSPGGGDGYTF; cdr3_nt: TGTGCCAGCAGCCCAGGGGGAGGGGATGGCTACACCTTC
j_call: TRBJ1-1; d_call: .; v_call: TRBV5-5; clone_size: .; cdr3_aa: CASSSHRNTEAFF; cdr3_nt: TGTGCCAGCAGCTCCCATCGGAACACTGAAGCTTTCTTT
j_call: TRBJ2-5; d_call: .; v_call: TRBV3-1/TRBV3-2; clone_size: .; cdr3_aa: CASSPIVSGQETQYF; cdr3_nt: TGTGCCAGCAGCCCTATAGTTAGCGGTCAAGAGACCCAGTACTTC